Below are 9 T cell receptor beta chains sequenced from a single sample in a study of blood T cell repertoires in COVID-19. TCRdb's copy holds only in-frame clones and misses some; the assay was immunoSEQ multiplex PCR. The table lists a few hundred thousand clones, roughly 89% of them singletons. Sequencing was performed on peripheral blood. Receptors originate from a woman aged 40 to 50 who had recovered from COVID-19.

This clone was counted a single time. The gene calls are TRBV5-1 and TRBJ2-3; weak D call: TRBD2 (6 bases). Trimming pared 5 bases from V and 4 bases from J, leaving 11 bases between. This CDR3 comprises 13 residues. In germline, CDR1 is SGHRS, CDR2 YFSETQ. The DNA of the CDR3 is TGCGCCAGCAGTTTGAGCGGGCCAGATACGCAGTATTTT. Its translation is CASSLSGPDTQYF.

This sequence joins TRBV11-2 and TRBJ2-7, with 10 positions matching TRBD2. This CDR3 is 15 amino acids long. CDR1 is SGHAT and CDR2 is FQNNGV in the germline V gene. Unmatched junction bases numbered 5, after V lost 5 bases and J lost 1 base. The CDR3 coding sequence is TGTGCCAGCAGCCCAGCGGGGGGGCGGTCCTACGAGCAGTACTTC. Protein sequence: CASSPAGGRSYEQYF. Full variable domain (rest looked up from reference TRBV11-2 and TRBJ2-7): EAGVAQSPRYKIIEKRQSVAFWCNPISGHATLYWYQQILGQGPKLLIQFQNNGVVDDSQLPKDRFSAERLKGVDSTLKIQPAKLEDSAVYLCASSPAGGRSYEQYFGPGTRLTVT.

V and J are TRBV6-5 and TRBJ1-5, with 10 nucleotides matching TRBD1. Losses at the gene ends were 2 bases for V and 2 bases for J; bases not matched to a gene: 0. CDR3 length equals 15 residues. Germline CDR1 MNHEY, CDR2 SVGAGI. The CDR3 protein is CASSYGTGGNQPQHF. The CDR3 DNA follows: TGTGCCAGCAGTTACGGGACAGGGGGCAATCAGCCCCAGCATTTT.

This CDR3 is CASSLRGLGEQFF. CDR3 nucleotides: TGTGCCAGCAGCCTTAGGGGGCTCGGGGAGCAGTTCTTC. The chain is built from TRBV3-1 (or the pseudogene TRBV3-2) and TRBJ2-1; TRBD1 matches at 7 bases. Germline V lookup: CDR1 LGHDT, CDR2 YNNKEL (reference sequence). This CDR3 is 13 amino acids long. After removal of 4 bases from V and 10 bases from J, the junction contained 7 bases not matched to a gene.

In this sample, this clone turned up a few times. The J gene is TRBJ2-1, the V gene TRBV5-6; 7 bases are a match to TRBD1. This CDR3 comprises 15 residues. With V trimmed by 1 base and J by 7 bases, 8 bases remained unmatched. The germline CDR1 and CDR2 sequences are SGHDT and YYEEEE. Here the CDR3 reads CASSLLTGPGNEQFF. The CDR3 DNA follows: TGTGCCAGCAGCTTGTTGACAGGGCCGGGGAATGAGCAGTTCTTC.

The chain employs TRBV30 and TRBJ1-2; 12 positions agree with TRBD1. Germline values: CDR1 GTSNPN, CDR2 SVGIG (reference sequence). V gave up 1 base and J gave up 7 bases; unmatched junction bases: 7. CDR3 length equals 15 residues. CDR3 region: CAWSGDRGLLSGYTF. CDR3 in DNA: TGTGCCTGGAGTGGGGACAGGGGGCTTTTGAGTGGCTACACCTTC.

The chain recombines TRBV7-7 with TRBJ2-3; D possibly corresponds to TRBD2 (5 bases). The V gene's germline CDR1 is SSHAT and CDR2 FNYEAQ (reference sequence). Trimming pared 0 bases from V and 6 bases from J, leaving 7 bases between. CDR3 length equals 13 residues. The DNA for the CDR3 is TGTGCCAGCAGCTTAGCGGAGGATGATACGCAGTATTTT. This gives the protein CASSLAEDDTQYF.

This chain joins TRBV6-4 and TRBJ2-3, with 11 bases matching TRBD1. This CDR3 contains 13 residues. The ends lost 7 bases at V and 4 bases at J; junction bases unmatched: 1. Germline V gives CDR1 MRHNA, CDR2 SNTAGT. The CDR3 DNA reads TGTGCCAGCAAGGGACAGGGGGCAGATACGCAGTATTTT. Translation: CASKGQGADTQYF.

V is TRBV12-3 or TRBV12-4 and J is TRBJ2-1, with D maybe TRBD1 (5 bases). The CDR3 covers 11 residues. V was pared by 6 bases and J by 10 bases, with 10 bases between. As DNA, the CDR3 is TGTGCCAGCAGAGACAGCTCCGAGCAGTTCTTC. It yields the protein CASRDSSEQFF.